The clone carrying this T cell receptor (beta chain) was picked up a small number of times. The data stem from a study of regulatory T cells in long-lasting Graves disease. Arm-PCR of CDR3 regions and iRepertoire HTBI primers were the basis on which TCR beta libraries were built. TCRdb called the multiplex PCR reads again in MiXCR, with one record for every CDR3 protein. The sample includes hundreds of thousands of distinct CDR3 sequences, 20% to 25% seen only once; the top ten take less than 15%. CDR1 and CDR2 (germline): DFQATT, SNEGSKA (reference sequence). V shed 8 bases and J shed 2 bases, with 12 bases lying between them. This CDR3 spans 13 amino acids. The time point denotes: persistent/refractory GD, antithyroid drugs over 5 years with positive TRAb. The TCR library was made from RNA that had been extracted from PBMCs in TRIzol.

The TCR sequence derives from a female donor with Graves disease. This specimen was peripheral blood mononuclear cells (PBMCs), taken when the disease was refractory, from a patient treated with antithyroid drugs. The chain carries TRBV20-1 and TRBJ1-4; D is undetermined. This CDR3 reads CSSGVRTNEKLFF. The CDR3, as DNA: TGCAGTTCCGGGGTTCGCACTAATGAAAAACTGTTTTTT.